Presented here are 16 T cell receptor beta chains from one specimen sequenced in a study of control samples from healthy donors and cancer patients. Produced via immunoSEQ multiplex PCR; TCRdb's table is partial and in-frame only. This table holds over 100,000 clones, more than 90% found once. The specimen sequenced was blood. Every receptor here comes from a man aged 18 to 30 in good health.

The rearrangement joins TRBV7-3 to TRBJ2-1, with D unclear. V was trimmed by 8 bases and J by 6 bases, leaving 14 bases between them. CDR1 and CDR2 from the germline V gene are SGHTA and FQGTGA. The CDR3 runs 13 residues. The CDR3 protein is CASSSDGGNEQFF. The CDR3 nucleotides are TGTGCCAGCTCTTCTGACGGTGGCAATGAGCAGTTCTTC.

The rearrangement joins TRBV5-1 to TRBJ2-7; no reliable D call. There are 13 residues in the CDR3. Germline CDR1 SGHRS, CDR2 YFSETQ. Trimming removed 5 bases from V and 3 bases from J, with 12 bases in between. In DNA form, the CDR3 reads TGCGCCAGCAGGGATTCCCCGGGCTACGAGCAGTACTTC. Translated: CASRDSPGYEQYF. Filled out from reference TRBV5-1 and TRBJ2-7, the complete variable domain reads KAGVTQTPRYLIKTRGQQVTLSCSPISGHRSVSWYQQTPGQGLQFLFEYFSETQRNKGNFPGRFSGRQFSNSRSEMNVSTLELGDSALYLCASRDSPGYEQYFGPGTRLTVT.

The chain employs TRBV6-5 and TRBJ1-6, with D perhaps matching TRBD1 (5 bases). The CDR3 totals 14 residues. V dropped 6 bases and J dropped 10 bases, with 16 bases sitting between them. Germline V gene data show CDR1 as MNHEY and CDR2 as SVGAGI. The CDR3 DNA follows: TGTGCCAGCAGCCGGCTCCAGGGACGCTCACCCCTCCACTTT. Its protein product is CASSRLQGRSPLHF.

The CDR3 sequence: CAWRKEFEAFF. The CDR3 nucleotides read TGTGCCTGGCGGAAGGAGTTTGAAGCTTTCTTT. The V call is TRBV30, the J call TRBJ1-1; D not certain. Germline loops: CDR1 GTSNPN, CDR2 SVGIG (reference sequence). Trimming shortened V by 5 bases and J by 7 bases, and 11 bases separated the two germline ends. The CDR3 length is 11 residues.

For the CDR3, the DNA is TGTGCCAGCTCACGGGACAGGGCTAATGAAAAACTGTTTTTT. Its translation is CASSRDRANEKLFF. The chain joins TRBV18 to TRBJ1-4; 9 positions agree with TRBD1. Trimming cost V 4 bases and J 3 bases; bases outside gene matches: 0. This CDR3 spans 14 amino acids. Germline assignment: CDR1 KGHSH and CDR2 LQKENI.

The rearrangement links TRBV6-6 to TRBJ2-5, with D possibly TRBD1 on 6 matching bases. The CDR3 has 15 amino acids. Trimming shortened V by 5 bases and J by 4 bases, and 17 bases separated the two germline ends. Per the germline V gene, CDR1 is MNHNY and CDR2 is SVGAGI (reference sequence). CDR3 loop: CASSRTGTQSETQYF. CDR3 nucleotides: TGTGCCAGCAGTCGGACCGGGACACAGTCAGAGACCCAGTACTTC.

The rearrangement joins TRBV5-1 to TRBJ2-3; 7 bases line up with TRBD2. The length of the CDR3 is 15 residues. V lost 4 bases to trimming and J lost 3 bases; unmatched junction nucleotides: 8. Germline lookup yields CDR1 SGHRS and CDR2 YFSETQ. CDR3 DNA: TGCGCCAGCAGCCCCAGAGGCGGGGGAACAGATACGCAGTATTTT. It translates to CASSPRGGGTDTQYF.

The DNA for the CDR3 is TGCGCCAGCAGCTTGATCCAGGACAACGAAGCTTTCTTT. Its protein product is CASSLIQDNEAFF. The rearrangement joins TRBV5-1 to TRBJ1-1; D might be TRBD1 (5 bases). The CDR3 totals 13 residues. V shed 1 base and J shed 8 bases, with 12 bases lying between them. The germline CDR1 and CDR2 sequences are SGHRS and YFSETQ.

The CDR3 loop reads CASQPSRLVYEQYF. As DNA, the CDR3 is TGTGCCAGCCAGCCATCTAGACTAGTCTACGAGCAGTACTTC. The genes are TRBV2 and TRBJ2-7; D might be TRBD2 (6 bases). The CDR3 length is 14 residues. Per germline, CDR1 SNHLY and CDR2 FYNNEI. V was shortened by 8 bases and J by 3 bases, with 17 bases between the two germline ends.

The rearrangement links TRBV21-1 to TRBJ1-6. TRBV21-1 is a pseudogene locus. CDR3 length equals 18 residues. CDR3 loop: CASSKALFRWGRHSPLHF. Here the CDR3 DNA reads TGTGCCAGCAGCAAAGCGCTTTTCAGGTGGGGTAGGCATTCACCCCTCCACTTT.

Note on this clone: A read error may produce the germline difference seen at one junction end. This sequence joins TRBV3-1 (or the pseudogene TRBV3-2) and TRBJ1-4, with 7 bases that match TRBD1. CDR3 length equals 11 residues. The germline V gene encodes CDR1 LGHDT and CDR2 YNNKEL (reference sequence). The chain's CDR3 is CASSSGRGLAF. CDR3 in DNA: TGTGCCAGCAGTTCAGGGAGGGGGCTGGCTTTT.

The chain uses TRBV10-3 and TRBJ1-6; no clear D gene. CDR3 length: 15 amino acids. V was trimmed by 4 bases and J by 7 bases, leaving 14 bases between them. CDR1 is ENHRY and CDR2 is SYGVKD in the germline V gene. CDR3 loop: CAISGSVEGNSPLHF. In nucleotides, the CDR3 is TGTGCCATCAGTGGGTCGGTAGAGGGCAATTCACCCCTCCACTTT.

This chain joins TRBV21-1 and TRBJ2-7; no check of the table's D call, TRBD1, against the DNA was made. TRBV21-1 is shown as a pseudogene. The CDR3 loop spans 14 amino acids. CDR3 bases: TGTGCCAGACTAGGGGGGGACAGGGTATACGAGCAGTACTTC. Translating it yields CARLGGDRVYEQYF.

A few counts support this clone. The same CDR3 also results from other DNA sequences found in this sample. The J gene is TRBJ1-6, the V gene TRBV2; 7 bases align to TRBD1. J gave up 5 bases and V 6 bases, and 1 base lay outside the gene matches. The CDR3 has 13 amino acids. Germline V gene sequence: CDR1 SNHLY, CDR2 FYNNEI. The CDR3 DNA follows: TGTGCCAGCAGCGGGACAGATAATTCACCCCTCCACTTT. Translation gives CASSGTDNSPLHF. Full variable domain (missing parts from reference TRBV2 and TRBJ1-6): EPEVTQTPSHQVTQMGQEVILRCVPISNHLYFYWYRQILGQKVEFLVSFYNNEISEKSEIFDDQFSVERPDGSNFTLKIRSTKLEDSAMYFCASSGTDNSPLHFGNGTRLTVT.

The chain uses TRBV2 and TRBJ1-6, with 9 bases matching TRBD1. The CDR3 consists of 12 residues. Germline values: CDR1 SNHLY, CDR2 FYNNEI. V lost 11 bases, J lost 10 bases, and 6 bases stayed unmatched. The CDR3 loop is CAGGTGNSPLHF. In DNA, the CDR3 is TGTGCCGGCGGGACAGGGAACTCACCCCTCCACTTT.

V and J are TRBV6-6 and TRBJ1-2; possibly TRBD1 for D (5 bases). Germline V gives CDR1 MNHNY, CDR2 SVGAGI (reference sequence). The CDR3 contains 15 residues. Trimming cost V 10 bases and J 2 bases, with 20 bases left between them. The CDR3 is CATGEGIGPNYGYTF. The CDR3 bases are TGTGCCACCGGGGAGGGGATCGGACCGAACTATGGCTACACCTTC.